The T cell receptor (beta chain) under discussion was sequenced for a study of CD8+CD57+ T cells in acquired aplastic anemia. For the study at large: 3.2 ug was the average amount of DNA from sorted CD4+ and CD8+ cells. Findings and caveats of the study: A significant difference in CD8+ Simpson's diversity between patients and controls was not found.

A remark on this clonotype: What it recognizes is unknown.

The CDR3 consists of 13 residues. V was trimmed by 6 bases and J by 8 bases, leaving 16 bases between them. The use of genomic DNA as template underpinned the TCR beta VDJ and CDR3 profiling. From the reads, TCRdb called clonotypes with MiXCR, one entry per CDR3 protein. The repertoire consists of about 180,000 distinct CDR3 sequences, with 40% to 50% occurring once and the leading ten covering roughly 3%. The sequence derives from a human donor in good health. Sample: sorted CD4+, CD8+, or CD8+CD57+ T cells (not recorded which) from PBMCs. V usage is TRBV12-3 or TRBV12-4 and J usage is TRBJ1-2; D is unclear. CDR3 bases: TGTGCCAGCAGCCCCTATGTCAGGCGCGGCTACACCTTC. This encodes CASSPYVRRGYTF.